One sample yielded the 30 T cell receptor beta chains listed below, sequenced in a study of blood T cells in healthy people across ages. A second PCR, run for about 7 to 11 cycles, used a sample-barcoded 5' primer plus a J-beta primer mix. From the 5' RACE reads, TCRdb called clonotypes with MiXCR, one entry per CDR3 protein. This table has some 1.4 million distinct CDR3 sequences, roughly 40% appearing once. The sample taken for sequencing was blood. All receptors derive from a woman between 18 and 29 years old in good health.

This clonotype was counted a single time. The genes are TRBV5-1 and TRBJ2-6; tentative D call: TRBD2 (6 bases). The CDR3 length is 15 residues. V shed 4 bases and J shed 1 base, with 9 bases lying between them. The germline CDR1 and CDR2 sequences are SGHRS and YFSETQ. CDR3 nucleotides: TGCGCCAGCAGCCCAGGACTATCTGGGGCCAACGTCCTGACTTTC. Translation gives CASSPGLSGANVLTF.

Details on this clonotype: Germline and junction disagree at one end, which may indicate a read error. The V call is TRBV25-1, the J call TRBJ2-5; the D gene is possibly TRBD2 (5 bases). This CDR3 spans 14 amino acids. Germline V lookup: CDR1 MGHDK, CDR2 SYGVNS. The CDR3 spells CASSEVGGQETLYF. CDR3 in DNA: TGTGCCAGCAGTGAAGTGGGCGGGCAAGAGACCCTGTACTTC. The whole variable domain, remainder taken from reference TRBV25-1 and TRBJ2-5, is EADIYQTPRYLVIGTGKKITLECSQTMGHDKMYWYQQDPGMELHLIHYSYGVNSTEKGDLSSESTVSRIRTEHFPLTLESARPSHTSQYLCASSEVGGQETLYFGPGTRLLVL.

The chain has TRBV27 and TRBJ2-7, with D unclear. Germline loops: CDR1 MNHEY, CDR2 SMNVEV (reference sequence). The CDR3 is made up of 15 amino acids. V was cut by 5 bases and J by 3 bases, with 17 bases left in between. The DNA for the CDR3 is TGTGCCAGCAGTCCTTGGGAATCAACTATCTACGAGCAGTACTTC. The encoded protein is CASSPWESTIYEQYF.

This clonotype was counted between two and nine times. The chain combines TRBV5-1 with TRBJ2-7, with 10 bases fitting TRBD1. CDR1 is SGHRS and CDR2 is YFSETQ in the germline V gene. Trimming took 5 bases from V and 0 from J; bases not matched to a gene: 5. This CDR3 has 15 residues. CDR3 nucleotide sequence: TGCGCCAGCAGTTGGTGGACAGGGGGCTCCTACGAGCAGTACTTC. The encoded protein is CASSWWTGGSYEQYF.

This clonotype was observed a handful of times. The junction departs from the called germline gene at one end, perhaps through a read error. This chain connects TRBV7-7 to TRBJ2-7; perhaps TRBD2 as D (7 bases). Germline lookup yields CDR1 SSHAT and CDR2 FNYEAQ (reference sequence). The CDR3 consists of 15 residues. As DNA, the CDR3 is TGTGCTAGCAGCCCTCAGCCGGGGGGCTACAATGAGCAGTACTTC. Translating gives CASSPQPGGYNEQYF.

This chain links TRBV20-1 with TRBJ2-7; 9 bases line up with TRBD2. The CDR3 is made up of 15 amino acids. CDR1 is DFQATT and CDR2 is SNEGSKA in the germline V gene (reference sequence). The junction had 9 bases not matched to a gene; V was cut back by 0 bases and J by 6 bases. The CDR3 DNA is TGCAGTGCTAGAGATCCCGGGACTAGCTCTCGCGAGCAGTACTTC. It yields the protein CSARDPGTSSREQYF.

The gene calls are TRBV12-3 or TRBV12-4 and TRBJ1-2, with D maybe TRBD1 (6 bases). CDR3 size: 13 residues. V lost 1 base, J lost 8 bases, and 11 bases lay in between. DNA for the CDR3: TGTGCCAGCAGTTTAGGACAGGTAGACGGCTACACCTTC. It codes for CASSLGQVDGYTF.

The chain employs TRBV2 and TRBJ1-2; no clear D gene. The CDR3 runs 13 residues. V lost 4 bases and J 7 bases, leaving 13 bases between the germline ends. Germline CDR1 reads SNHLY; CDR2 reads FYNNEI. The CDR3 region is CASSGERTAGYTF. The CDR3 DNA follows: TGTGCCAGCAGTGGCGAACGGACTGCTGGCTACACCTTC.

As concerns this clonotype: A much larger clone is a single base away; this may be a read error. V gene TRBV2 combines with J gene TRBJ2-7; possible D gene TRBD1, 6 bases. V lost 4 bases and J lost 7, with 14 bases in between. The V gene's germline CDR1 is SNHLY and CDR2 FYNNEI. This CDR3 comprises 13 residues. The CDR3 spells CASSALGGDEQYF. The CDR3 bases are TGTGCCAGCAGTGCCTTAGGGGGTGATGAGCAGTACTTC.

The CDR3 region has the DNA TGTGCCAGCAGCCGGGAAGGCCCCTACAATGAGCAGTTCTTC. It codes for CASSREGPYNEQFF. The V call is TRBV3-1, the J call TRBJ2-1, with D unresolved. Germline V lookup: CDR1 LGHDT, CDR2 YNNKEL (reference sequence). Trimming cost V 4 bases and J 2 bases, with 9 bases left between them. The CDR3 spans 14 residues.

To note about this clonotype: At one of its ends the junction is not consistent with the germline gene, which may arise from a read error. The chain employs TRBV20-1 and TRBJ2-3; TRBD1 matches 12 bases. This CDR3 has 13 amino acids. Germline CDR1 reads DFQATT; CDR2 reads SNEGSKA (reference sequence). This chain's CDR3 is CSAQGQGAETQYF. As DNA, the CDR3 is TGCAGTGCCCAGGGACAGGGGGCAGAGACGCAGTATTTT.

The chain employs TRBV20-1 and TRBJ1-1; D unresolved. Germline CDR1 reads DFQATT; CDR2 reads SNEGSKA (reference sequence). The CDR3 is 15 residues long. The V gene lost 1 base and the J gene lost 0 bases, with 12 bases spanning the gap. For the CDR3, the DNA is TGCAGTGCTAGAGCCCCGGGTTTAGTGAACACTGAAGCTTTCTTT. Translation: CSARAPGLVNTEAFF.

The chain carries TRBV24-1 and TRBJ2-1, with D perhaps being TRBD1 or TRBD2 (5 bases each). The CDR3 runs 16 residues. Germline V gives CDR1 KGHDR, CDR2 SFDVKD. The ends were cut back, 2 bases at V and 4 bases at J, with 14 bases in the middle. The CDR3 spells CATSDSQGPRYNEQFF. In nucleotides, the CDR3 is TGTGCCACCAGTGATTCCCAGGGACCCCGTTACAATGAGCAGTTCTTC.

CDR3 region: CAISEPRTGTEAFF. The DNA for the CDR3 is TGTGCCATCAGTGAGCCCCGAACGGGAACTGAAGCTTTCTTT. The chain couples TRBV10-3 to TRBJ1-1; D gene uncertain. From germline, CDR1 is ENHRY and CDR2 SYGVKD. This CDR3 comprises 14 residues. The V end was cut by 2 bases, the J end by 5 bases, with 12 bases between.

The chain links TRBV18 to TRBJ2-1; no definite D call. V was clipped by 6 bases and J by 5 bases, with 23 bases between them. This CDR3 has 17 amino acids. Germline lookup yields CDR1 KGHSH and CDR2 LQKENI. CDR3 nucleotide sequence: TGTGCCAGCTCTTTAAAACTGGATGAAGTCCCCCACAATGAGCAGTTCTTC. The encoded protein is CASSLKLDEVPHNEQFF. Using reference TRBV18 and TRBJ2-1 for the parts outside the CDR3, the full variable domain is NAGVMQNPRHLVRRRGQEARLRCSPMKGHSHVYWYRQLPEEGLKFMVYLQKENIIDESGMPKERFSAEFPKEGPSILRIQQVVRGDSAAYFCASSLKLDEVPHNEQFFGPGTRLTVL.

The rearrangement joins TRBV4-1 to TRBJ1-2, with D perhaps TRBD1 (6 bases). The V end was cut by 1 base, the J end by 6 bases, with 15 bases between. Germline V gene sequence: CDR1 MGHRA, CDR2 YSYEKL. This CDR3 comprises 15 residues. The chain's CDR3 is CASSQVGGEGNGYTF. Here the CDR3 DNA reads TGCGCCAGCAGCCAAGTGGGGGGCGAGGGAAATGGCTACACCTTC.

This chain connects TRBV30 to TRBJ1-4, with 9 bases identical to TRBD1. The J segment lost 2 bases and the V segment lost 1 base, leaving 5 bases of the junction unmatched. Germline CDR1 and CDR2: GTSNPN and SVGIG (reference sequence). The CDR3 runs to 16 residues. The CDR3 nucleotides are TGTGCCTGGAGTGGGGACAGGGTGTCTACTAATGAAAAACTGTTTTTT. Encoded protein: CAWSGDRVSTNEKLFF.

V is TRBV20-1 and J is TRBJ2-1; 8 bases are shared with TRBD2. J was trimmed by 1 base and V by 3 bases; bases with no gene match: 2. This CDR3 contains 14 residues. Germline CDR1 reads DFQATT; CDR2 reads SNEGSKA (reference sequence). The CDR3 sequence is CSASGGGSYNEQFF. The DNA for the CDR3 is TGCAGTGCTAGTGGCGGGGGGTCCTACAATGAGCAGTTCTTC.

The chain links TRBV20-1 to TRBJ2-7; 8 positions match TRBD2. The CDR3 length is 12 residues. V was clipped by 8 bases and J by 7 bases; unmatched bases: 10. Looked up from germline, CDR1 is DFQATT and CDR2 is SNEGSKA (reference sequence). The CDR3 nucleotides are TGCAGTACCCTAGCGGGCTTAGATGAGCAGTACTTC. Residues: CSTLAGLDEQYF.

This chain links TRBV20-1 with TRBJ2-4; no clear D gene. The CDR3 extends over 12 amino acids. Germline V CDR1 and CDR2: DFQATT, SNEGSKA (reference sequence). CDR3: CSTVVAKNIQYF. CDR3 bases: TGCAGCACTGTAGTAGCCAAAAACATTCAGTACTTC.

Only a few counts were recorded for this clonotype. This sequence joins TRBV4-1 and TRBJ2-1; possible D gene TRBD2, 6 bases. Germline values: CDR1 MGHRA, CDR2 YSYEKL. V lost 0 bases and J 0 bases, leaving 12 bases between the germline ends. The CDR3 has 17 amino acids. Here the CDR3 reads CASSQEGFGSSYNEQFF. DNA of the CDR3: TGCGCCAGCAGCCAAGAAGGGTTCGGGAGCTCCTACAATGAGCAGTTCTTC.

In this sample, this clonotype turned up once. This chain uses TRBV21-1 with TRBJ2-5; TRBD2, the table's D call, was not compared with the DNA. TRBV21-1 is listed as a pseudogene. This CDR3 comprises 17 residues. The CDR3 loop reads CASSTLAGGPAYNEQYF. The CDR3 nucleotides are TGTGCCAGCAGCACCCTAGCGGGAGGGCCCGCCTACAATGAGCAGTACTTC.

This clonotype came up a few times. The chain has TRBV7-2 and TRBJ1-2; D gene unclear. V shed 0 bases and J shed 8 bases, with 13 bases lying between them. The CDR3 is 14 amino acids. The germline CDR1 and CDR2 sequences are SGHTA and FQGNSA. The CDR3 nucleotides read TGTGCCAGCAGCTTAGCACCCGGAGGGTTAGGCTACACCTTC. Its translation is CASSLAPGGLGYTF.

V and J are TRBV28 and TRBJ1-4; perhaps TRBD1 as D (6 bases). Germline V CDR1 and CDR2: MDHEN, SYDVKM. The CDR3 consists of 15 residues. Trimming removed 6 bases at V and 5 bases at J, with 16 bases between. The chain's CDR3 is CASSPRQAKNEKLFF. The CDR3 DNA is TGTGCCAGCAGCCCTAGACAGGCGAAAAATGAAAAACTGTTTTTT.

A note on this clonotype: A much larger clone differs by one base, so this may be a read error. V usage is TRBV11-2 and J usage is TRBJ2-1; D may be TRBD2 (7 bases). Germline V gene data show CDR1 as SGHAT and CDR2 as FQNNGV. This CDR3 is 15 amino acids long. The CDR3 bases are TGTGCCAGCAGCTTCGAGGGGGGGTCTTACAATGGGCAGTTCTTC. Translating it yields CASSFEGGSYNGQFF.

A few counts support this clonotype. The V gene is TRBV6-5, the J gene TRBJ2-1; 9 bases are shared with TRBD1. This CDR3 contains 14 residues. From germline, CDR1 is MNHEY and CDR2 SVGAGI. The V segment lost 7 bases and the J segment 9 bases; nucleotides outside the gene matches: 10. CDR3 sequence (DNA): TGTGCCAGCACCCGGGGACAGGGAGTGGGTGAGCAGTTCTTC. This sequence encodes CASTRGQGVGEQFF.

CDR3 protein: CASSPFLQALVGQPQHF. The CDR3 nucleotides read TGTGCCAGCAGTCCATTCCTACAGGCCCTAGTCGGTCAGCCCCAGCATTTT. This sequence joins TRBV12-3 or TRBV12-4 and TRBJ1-5; a possible D gene is TRBD1 (5 bases). The CDR3 spans 17 residues. V was cut by 5 bases and J by 6 bases, with 23 bases left in between.

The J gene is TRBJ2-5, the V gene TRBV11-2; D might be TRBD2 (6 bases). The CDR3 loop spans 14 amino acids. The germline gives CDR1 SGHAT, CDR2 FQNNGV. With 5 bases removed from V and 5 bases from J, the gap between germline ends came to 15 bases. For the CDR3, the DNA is TGTGCCAGCAGCCTCATCAAGGGGAGGGAGACCCAGTACTTC. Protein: CASSLIKGRETQYF.

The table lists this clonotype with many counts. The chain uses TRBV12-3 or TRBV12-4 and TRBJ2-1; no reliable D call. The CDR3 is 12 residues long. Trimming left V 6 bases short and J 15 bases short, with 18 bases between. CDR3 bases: TGTGCCAGCAGCCGGGCCAGTTTAAGTCCGTTCTTC. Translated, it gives CASSRASLSPFF.

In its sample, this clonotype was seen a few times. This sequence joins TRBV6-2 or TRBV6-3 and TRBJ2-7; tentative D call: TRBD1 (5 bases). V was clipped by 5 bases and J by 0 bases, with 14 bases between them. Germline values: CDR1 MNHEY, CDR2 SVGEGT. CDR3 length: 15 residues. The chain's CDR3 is CASSLQGSISYEQYF. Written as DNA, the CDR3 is TGTGCCAGCAGTCTGCAGGGCTCGATCTCCTACGAGCAGTACTTC.